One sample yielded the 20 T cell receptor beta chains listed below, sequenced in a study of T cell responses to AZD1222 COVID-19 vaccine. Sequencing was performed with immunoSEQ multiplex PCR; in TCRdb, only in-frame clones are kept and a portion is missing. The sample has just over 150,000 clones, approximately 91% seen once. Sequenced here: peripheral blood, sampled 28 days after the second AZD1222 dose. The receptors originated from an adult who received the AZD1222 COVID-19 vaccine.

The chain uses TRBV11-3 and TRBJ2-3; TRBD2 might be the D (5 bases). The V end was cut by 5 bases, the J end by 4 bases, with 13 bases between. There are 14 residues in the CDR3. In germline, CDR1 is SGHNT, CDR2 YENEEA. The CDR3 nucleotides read TGTGCCAGCAGCCCCGGGGTAGCTTCAGATACGCAGTATTTT. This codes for CASSPGVASDTQYF.

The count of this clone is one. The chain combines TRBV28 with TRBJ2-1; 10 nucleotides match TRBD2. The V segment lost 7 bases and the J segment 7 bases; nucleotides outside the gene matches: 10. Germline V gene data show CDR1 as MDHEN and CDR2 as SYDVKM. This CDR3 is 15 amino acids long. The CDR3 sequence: CASNPSGRASNEQFF. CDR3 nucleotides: TGTGCCAGCAACCCGAGCGGGAGGGCCAGTAATGAGCAGTTCTTC.

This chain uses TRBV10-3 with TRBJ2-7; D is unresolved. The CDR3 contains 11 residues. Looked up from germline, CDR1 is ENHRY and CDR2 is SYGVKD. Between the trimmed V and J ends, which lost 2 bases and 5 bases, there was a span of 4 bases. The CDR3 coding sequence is TGTGCCATCAGTGAGATCAACGAGCAGTACTTC. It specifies CAISEINEQYF.

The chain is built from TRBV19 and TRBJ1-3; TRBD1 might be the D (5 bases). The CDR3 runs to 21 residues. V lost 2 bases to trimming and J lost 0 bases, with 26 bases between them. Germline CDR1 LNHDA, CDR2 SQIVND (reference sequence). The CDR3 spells CASSISSPGTGRSSSGNTIYF. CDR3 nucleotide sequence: TGTGCCAGTAGTATATCCAGTCCGGGGACTGGCCGTTCCTCCTCTGGAAACACCATATATTTT.

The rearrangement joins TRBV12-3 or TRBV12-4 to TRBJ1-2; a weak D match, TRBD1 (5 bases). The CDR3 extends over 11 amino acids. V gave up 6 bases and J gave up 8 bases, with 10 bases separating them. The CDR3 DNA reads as TGTGCCAGCAGATTCAGGGCCGGCTACACCTTC. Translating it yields CASRFRAGYTF.

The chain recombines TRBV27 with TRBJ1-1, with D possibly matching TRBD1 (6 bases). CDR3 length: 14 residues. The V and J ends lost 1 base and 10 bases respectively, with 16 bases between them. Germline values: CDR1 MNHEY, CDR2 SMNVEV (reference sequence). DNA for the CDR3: TGTGCCAGCAGTTTATTGGCTGGGGGGCCTGGAGCTTTCTTT. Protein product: CASSLLAGGPGAFF.

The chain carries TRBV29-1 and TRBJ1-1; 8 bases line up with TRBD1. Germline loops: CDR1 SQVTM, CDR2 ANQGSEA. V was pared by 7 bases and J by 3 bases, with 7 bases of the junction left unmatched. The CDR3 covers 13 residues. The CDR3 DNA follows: TGCAGCGGACAACAGGGGGTATACACTGAAGCTTTCTTT. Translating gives CSGQQGVYTEAFF.

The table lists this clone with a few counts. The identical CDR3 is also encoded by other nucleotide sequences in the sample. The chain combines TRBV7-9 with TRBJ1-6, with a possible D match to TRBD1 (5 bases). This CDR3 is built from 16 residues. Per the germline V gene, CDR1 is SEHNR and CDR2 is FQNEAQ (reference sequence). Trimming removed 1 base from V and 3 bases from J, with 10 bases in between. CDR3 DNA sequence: TGTGCCAGCAGCTTAGGGGCAGGGTTCTATAATTCACCCCTCCACTTT. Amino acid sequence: CASSLGAGFYNSPLHF.

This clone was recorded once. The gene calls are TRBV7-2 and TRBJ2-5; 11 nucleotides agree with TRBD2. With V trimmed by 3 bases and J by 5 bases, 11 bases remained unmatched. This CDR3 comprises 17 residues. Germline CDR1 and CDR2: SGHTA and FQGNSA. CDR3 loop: CASSFGELAGAGETQYF. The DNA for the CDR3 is TGTGCCAGCAGCTTCGGAGAACTAGCGGGGGCAGGGGAGACCCAGTACTTC.

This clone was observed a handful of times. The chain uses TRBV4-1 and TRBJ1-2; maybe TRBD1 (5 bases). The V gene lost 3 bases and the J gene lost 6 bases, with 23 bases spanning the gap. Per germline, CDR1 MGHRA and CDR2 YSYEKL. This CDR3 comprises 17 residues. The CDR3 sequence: CASSQIAMGRDEDGYTF. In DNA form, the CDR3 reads TGCGCCAGCAGCCAGATCGCCATGGGCAGGGATGAGGATGGCTACACCTTC.

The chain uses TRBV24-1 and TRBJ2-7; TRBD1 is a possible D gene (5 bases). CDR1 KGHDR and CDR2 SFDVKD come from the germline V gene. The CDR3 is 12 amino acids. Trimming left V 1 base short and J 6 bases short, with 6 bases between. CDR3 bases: TGTGCCACCAGTGATTTTACAGGCGAGCAGTACTTC. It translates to CATSDFTGEQYF.

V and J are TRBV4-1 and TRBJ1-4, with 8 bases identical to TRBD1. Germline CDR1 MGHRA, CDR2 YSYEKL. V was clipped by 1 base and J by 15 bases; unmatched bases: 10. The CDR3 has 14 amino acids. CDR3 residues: CASSQVVGQEGMFF. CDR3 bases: TGCGCCAGCAGCCAAGTTGTGGGACAGGAAGGAATGTTTTTT.

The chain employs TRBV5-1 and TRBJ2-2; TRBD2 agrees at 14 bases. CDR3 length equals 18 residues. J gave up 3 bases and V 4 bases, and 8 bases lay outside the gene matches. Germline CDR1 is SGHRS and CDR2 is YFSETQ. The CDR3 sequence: CASSLRLAGGPDTGELFF. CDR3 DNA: TGCGCCAGCAGCCTCCGACTAGCGGGGGGGCCAGACACCGGGGAGCTGTTTTTT.

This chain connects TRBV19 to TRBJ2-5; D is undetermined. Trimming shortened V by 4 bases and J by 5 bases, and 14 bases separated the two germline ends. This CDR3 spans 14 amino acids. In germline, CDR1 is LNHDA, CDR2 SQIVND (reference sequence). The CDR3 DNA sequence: TGTGCCAGTAGTACCCCTCCAGCCTTTGAGACCCAGTACTTC. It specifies CASSTPPAFETQYF.

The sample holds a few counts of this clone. CDR3 residues: CASSAWTPGNTIYF. The CDR3 region has the DNA TGTGCCAGCAGCGCGTGGACTCCTGGAAACACCATATATTTT. V is TRBV14 and J is TRBJ1-3; the D is unclear. Per the germline V gene, CDR1 is SGHDN and CDR2 is FVKESK. This CDR3 has 14 amino acids. V was clipped by 5 bases and J by 2 bases, with 10 bases between them.

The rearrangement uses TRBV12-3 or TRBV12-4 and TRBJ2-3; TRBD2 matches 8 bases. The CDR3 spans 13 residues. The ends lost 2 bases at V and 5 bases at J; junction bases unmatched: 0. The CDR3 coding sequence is TGTGCCAGCAGTTTAACTAGCGGAGATACGCAGTATTTT. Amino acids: CASSLTSGDTQYF.

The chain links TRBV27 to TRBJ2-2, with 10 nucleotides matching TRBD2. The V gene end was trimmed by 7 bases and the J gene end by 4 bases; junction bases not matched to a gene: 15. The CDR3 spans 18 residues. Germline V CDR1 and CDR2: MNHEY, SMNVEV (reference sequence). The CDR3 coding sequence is TGTGCCAGCACGGGGGTTGGGCTAGCGGGAGCCCCCACCGGGGAGCTGTTTTTT. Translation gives CASTGVGLAGAPTGELFF.

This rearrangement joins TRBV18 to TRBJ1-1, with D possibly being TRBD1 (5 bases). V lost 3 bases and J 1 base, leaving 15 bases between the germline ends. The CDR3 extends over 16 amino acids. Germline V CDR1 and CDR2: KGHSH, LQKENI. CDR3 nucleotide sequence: TGTGCCAGCTCACCCCTTGGGGCCAGGAAGAACACTGAAGCTTTCTTT. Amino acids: CASSPLGARKNTEAFF.

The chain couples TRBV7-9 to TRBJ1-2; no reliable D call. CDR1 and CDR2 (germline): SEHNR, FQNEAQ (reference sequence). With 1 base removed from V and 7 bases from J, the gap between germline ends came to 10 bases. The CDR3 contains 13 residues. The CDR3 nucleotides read TGTGCCAGCAGCTTAGTCGAGGGTGGTGGCTACACCTTC. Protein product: CASSLVEGGGYTF.

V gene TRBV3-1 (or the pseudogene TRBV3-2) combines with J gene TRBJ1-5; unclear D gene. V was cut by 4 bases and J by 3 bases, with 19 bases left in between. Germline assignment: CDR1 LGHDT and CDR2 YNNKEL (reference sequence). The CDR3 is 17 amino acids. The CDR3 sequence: CASSPRRYRSPNQPQHF. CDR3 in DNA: TGTGCCAGCAGCCCGCGACGGTATCGCTCGCCCAATCAGCCCCAGCATTTT.